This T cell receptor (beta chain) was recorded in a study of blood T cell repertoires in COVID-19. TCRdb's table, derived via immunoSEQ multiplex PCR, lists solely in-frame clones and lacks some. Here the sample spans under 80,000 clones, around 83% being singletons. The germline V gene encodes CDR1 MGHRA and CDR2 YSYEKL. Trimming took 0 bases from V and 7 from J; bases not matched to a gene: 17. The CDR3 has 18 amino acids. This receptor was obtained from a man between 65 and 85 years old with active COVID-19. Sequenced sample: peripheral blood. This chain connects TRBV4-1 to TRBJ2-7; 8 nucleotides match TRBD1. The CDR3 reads CASSQEAPRTGLLGEQYF. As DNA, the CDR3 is TGCGCCAGCAGCCAAGAGGCCCCCCGGACAGGGCTCCTTGGGGAGCAGTACTTC.